Here is one T cell receptor (beta chain) with its context. Profiled with immunoSEQ multiplex PCR; TCRdb holds only in-frame clones, not every one. The table shows 400,000 to 550,000 clones, with around nine tenths occurring only once. Germline V lookup: CDR1 MDHEN, CDR2 SYDVKM. The CDR3 extends over 13 amino acids. Between the trimmed V and J ends, which lost 7 bases and 9 bases, there was a span of 13 bases. This sample stems from a study of blood T cell repertoires in COVID-19. The sequence was obtained from a woman in her 30s with acute or convalescent COVID-19. V usage is TRBV28 and J usage is TRBJ1-6; D gene unclear. The sequenced material came from peripheral blood. The CDR3 coding sequence is TGTGCCAGCAAGCCCGGTGGAGTTTCACCCCTCCACTTT. Its protein product is CASKPGGVSPLHF. Drawing the rest from reference TRBV28 and TRBJ1-6, the complete variable domain is DVKVTQSSRYLVKRTGEKVFLECVQDMDHENMFWYRQDPGLGLRLIYFSYDVKMKEKGDIPEGYSVSREKKERFSLILESASTNQTSMYLCASKPGGVSPLHFGNGTRLTVT.